The 23 T cell receptor beta chains reported below all come from one sample, sequenced in a study of post-analysis software for immune sequencing data. Their antigen targets remain unknown. Incorporated into the TCR beta cDNA libraries were unique molecular identifiers, which served to reduce PCR and sequencing biases. TCRdb reprocessed the PCR reads with MiXCR, giving one entry per CDR3 protein. The sample shows some 700,000 distinct CDR3 sequences, about 60% of them seen only once. General observations from the study: The five TRBV segments detected at higher frequency in patients than in controls included TRBV5-6, TRBV5-1 and TRBV20-1.

Sequencing was performed on blood. The receptors derive from a girl aged 2-9 years with multiple sclerosis.

The rearrangement joins TRBV15 to TRBJ1-5; 8 bases map to TRBD1. The germline V gene encodes CDR1 LNHNV and CDR2 YYDKDF (reference sequence). The CDR3 has 18 residues. V trimming: 1 base; J trimming: 0 bases; junction bases outside the gene matches: 8. The CDR3 loop is CATSRAQGVHYSNQPQHF. CDR3 nucleotides: TGTGCCACCAGCAGAGCACAGGGGGTGCACTATAGCAATCAGCCCCAGCATTTT.

V is TRBV7-6 and J is TRBJ2-2; TRBD1 is a possible D gene (7 bases). The CDR3 contains 18 residues. Looked up from germline, CDR1 is SGHVS and CDR2 is FNYEAQ. The V gene lost 2 bases and the J gene lost 2 bases, with 18 bases spanning the gap. This CDR3 is CASSLRGDRAGNTGELFF. The CDR3 DNA reads as TGTGCCAGCAGCTTAAGGGGAGACAGGGCGGGAAACACCGGGGAGCTGTTTTTT.

V and J are TRBV30 and TRBJ2-1, with D possibly matching TRBD2 (5 bases). This CDR3 is built from 13 residues. The germline V and J ends were trimmed by 0 bases and 7 bases, with 10 bases remaining between them. CDR1 and CDR2 (germline): GTSNPN, SVGIG (reference sequence). CDR3 region: CAWSVMRGNEQFF. Here the CDR3 DNA reads TGTGCCTGGAGTGTAATGCGAGGGAATGAGCAGTTCTTC.

J is TRBJ2-1 and V is TRBV30, with D unresolved. V lost 2 bases to trimming and J lost 4 bases, with 15 bases between them. This CDR3 has 15 residues. CDR1 and CDR2 (germline): GTSNPN, SVGIG (reference sequence). In DNA form, the CDR3 reads TGTGCCTGGAGTCCTCTAATTGGCCTATACAATGAGCAGTTCTTC. Its protein is CAWSPLIGLYNEQFF.

The genes are TRBV7-2 and TRBJ2-1, with 10 bases lining up with TRBD1. The CDR3 spans 16 residues. With V trimmed by 0 bases and J by 7 bases, 6 bases remained unmatched. Germline values: CDR1 SGHTA, CDR2 FQGNSA. CDR3 residues: CASSLARWDRGNEQFF. Written as DNA, the CDR3 is TGTGCCAGCAGCTTAGCCCGATGGGACAGGGGAAATGAGCAGTTCTTC.

This clonotype was counted once. The chain employs TRBV4-1 and TRBJ2-3, with a weak D call TRBD2 (6 bases). CDR1 is MGHRA, CDR2 YSYEKL, per germline. Trimming shortened V by 2 bases and J by 0 bases, and 12 bases separated the two germline ends. This CDR3 has 16 amino acids. In DNA, the CDR3 is TGCGCCAGCAGCCAAACGGCGGGAAGTAGCACAGATACGCAGTATTTT. This sequence encodes CASSQTAGSSTDTQYF.

Points on this clonotype: Just one base apart from a much larger clone, this may be a read error. The chain has TRBV13 and TRBJ2-1, with 8 bases that match TRBD2. CDR1 is PRHDT and CDR2 is FYEKMQ in the germline V gene (reference sequence). The CDR3 has 17 amino acids. The CDR3 DNA follows: TGTGCCAGCAGCGGTCTAGCGGGTGACCTCTCCTACAATGAGCGGTTCTTC. Its translation: CASSGLAGDLSYNERFF.

This sequence joins TRBV5-1 and TRBJ2-1; 7 bases match TRBD2. V was pared by 0 bases and J by 5 bases, with 8 bases of the junction left unmatched. Germline V gene sequence: CDR1 SGHRS, CDR2 YFSETQ. The CDR3 consists of 16 residues. The CDR3 DNA sequence: TGCGCCAGCAGCTTGGCCATTGGCGGGAGCCACAATGAGCAGTTCTTC. Protein product: CASSLAIGGSHNEQFF.

The chain employs TRBV3-1 and TRBJ2-5; D remains unclear. Germline CDR1 and CDR2: LGHDT and YNNKEL (reference sequence). Trimming removed 1 base from V and 4 bases from J, with 10 bases in between. CDR3 length: 14 amino acids. The CDR3 DNA sequence: TGTGCCAGCAGCCAAGTTGATTCTCTAGAGACCCAGTACTTC. Its protein is CASSQVDSLETQYF.

The table lists this clonotype with a few counts. This sequence joins TRBV20-1 and TRBJ2-3; 9 bases align to TRBD1. CDR1 is DFQATT and CDR2 is SNEGSKA in the germline V gene (reference sequence). The trim removed 5 bases at V and 6 bases at J, leaving 6 bases unmatched. The CDR3 covers 13 residues. The CDR3 region has the DNA TGCAGTGCTGCTACCGGGACAGGGGATACGCAGTATTTT. Protein: CSAATGTGDTQYF.

The rearrangement links TRBV6-2 or TRBV6-3 to TRBJ2-5; D is possibly TRBD2 (6 bases). The V gene's germline CDR1 is MNHEY and CDR2 SVGEGT. Between the trimmed V and J ends, which lost 2 bases and 2 bases, there was a span of 15 bases. CDR3 length equals 16 residues. The CDR3 DNA follows: TGTGCCAGCAGTTACGGGGGGACTTTTAGGCAAGAGACCCAGTACTTC. It yields the protein CASSYGGTFRQETQYF.

V is TRBV5-1 and J is TRBJ1-5; 7 bases agree with TRBD1. Looked up from germline, CDR1 is SGHRS and CDR2 is YFSETQ. The V segment lost 4 bases and the J segment 5 bases; nucleotides outside the gene matches: 3. There are 13 residues in the CDR3. The CDR3: CASSTGADQPQHF. In DNA, the CDR3 is TGCGCCAGCAGCACAGGGGCGGATCAGCCCCAGCATTTT.

This clonotype was seen a few times. The chain links TRBV9 to TRBJ1-5, with a tentative D call TRBD1 (5 bases). The germline gives CDR1 SGDLS, CDR2 YYNGEE. V was pared by 0 bases and J by 0 bases, with 7 bases between. CDR3 length equals 15 residues. In DNA form, the CDR3 reads TGTGCCAGCAGCGTAGACGGGGGTAGCAATCAGCCCCAGCATTTT. Translation gives CASSVDGGSNQPQHF. Using reference TRBV9 and TRBJ1-5 for the parts outside the CDR3, the full variable domain is DSGVTQTPKHLITATGQRVTLRCSPRSGDLSVYWYQQSLDQGLQFLIQYYNGEERAKGNILERFSAQQFPDLHSELNLSSLELGDSALYFCASSVDGGSNQPQHFGDGTRLSIL.

This chain uses TRBV12-3 or TRBV12-4 with TRBJ2-1; D not certain. Trimming stripped 8 bases from V and 10 bases from J, with 9 bases between. The CDR3 contains 10 residues. The CDR3 DNA sequence: TGTGCCAGCGGAACGGCGGAGCAGTTCTTC. It codes for CASGTAEQFF.

This clonotype was detected only a few times. V usage is TRBV7-2 and J usage is TRBJ2-5; a possible D gene is TRBD2 (5 bases). This CDR3 is 15 amino acids long. CDR1 and CDR2 (germline): SGHTA, FQGNSA. Trimming stripped 1 base from V and 0 bases from J, with 9 bases between. CDR3 bases: TGTGCCAGCAGCTTAGGGAGGAGGTACCAAGAGACCCAGTACTTC. It specifies CASSLGRRYQETQYF.

A few counts support this clonotype. The V call is TRBV6-1, the J call TRBJ2-6; 7 nucleotides align to TRBD2. V was clipped by 5 bases and J by 0 bases; unmatched bases: 13. Per germline, CDR1 MNHNS and CDR2 SASEGT. The CDR3 totals 19 residues. This CDR3 reads CASSKTGGSIPSGANVLTF. CDR3 coding DNA: TGTGCCAGCAGTAAGACGGGCGGGAGTATCCCCTCTGGGGCCAACGTCCTGACTTTC.

This CDR3 is CASSEGGSENNEKLFF. DNA of the CDR3: TGTGCCAGCAGTGAAGGGGGGTCAGAAAATAATGAAAAACTGTTTTTT. The chain carries TRBV2 and TRBJ1-4; the D gene is possibly TRBD1 (5 bases). The CDR3 contains 16 residues. Deletions cut 1 base from V and 4 bases from J, with 13 bases between. Germline V CDR1 and CDR2: SNHLY, FYNNEI.

The chain has TRBV6-5 and TRBJ2-3, with D tentatively TRBD1 (6 bases). This CDR3 contains 14 residues. The ends were cut back, 6 bases at V and 2 bases at J, with 12 bases in the middle. Germline V gene lookup returns CDR1 MNHEY and CDR2 SVGAGI. The CDR3 DNA follows: TGTGCCAGCAGACCGGGACAATACACAGATACGCAGTATTTT. Its protein is CASRPGQYTDTQYF.

The rearrangement uses TRBV20-1 and TRBJ2-5, with D unresolved. Trimming shortened V by 3 bases and J by 0 bases, and 8 bases separated the two germline ends. CDR1 is DFQATT and CDR2 is SNEGSKA in the germline V gene (reference sequence). The CDR3 has 13 amino acids. The CDR3: CSARGWYQETQYF. The CDR3 DNA follows: TGCAGTGCTAGGGGGTGGTACCAAGAGACCCAGTACTTC.

This chain joins TRBV4-2 and TRBJ2-1; D is uncertain. V lost 2 bases, J lost 0 bases, and 14 bases lay in between. Germline CDR1 and CDR2: LGHNA and YNFKEQ. CDR3 length: 17 amino acids. CDR3 in amino acids: CASSQNLRASSYNEQFF. As DNA, the CDR3 is TGTGCCAGCAGCCAAAACCTTCGGGCATCCTCCTACAATGAGCAGTTCTTC.

V is TRBV20-1 and J is TRBJ1-2; D perhaps matches TRBD1 (5 bases). The CDR3 has 14 residues. V dropped 3 bases and J dropped 3 bases, with 14 bases sitting between them. Looked up from germline, CDR1 is DFQATT and CDR2 is SNEGSKA (reference sequence). In DNA form, the CDR3 reads TGCAGTGCTAGGAGAGGGCAGGGTGACTATGGCTACACCTTC. Amino acids: CSARRGQGDYGYTF.

There are a few counts of this clonotype. The chain uses TRBV5-5 and TRBJ2-7; 8 positions agree with TRBD1. Germline CDR1 and CDR2: SGHKS and YYEKEE (reference sequence). CDR3 length: 15 amino acids. Trimming cost V 3 bases and J 3 bases; bases outside gene matches: 8. CDR3 bases: TGTGCCAGCAGCTCCTACCGGACAGGGTGCTACGAGCAGTACTTC. Translating it yields CASSSYRTGCYEQYF. Based on the CDR3 plus reference TRBV5-5 and TRBJ2-7, the full variable domain is DAGVTQSPTHLIKTRGQQVTLRCSPISGHKSVSWYQQVLGQGPQFIFQYYEKEERGRGNFPDRFSARQFPNYSSELNVNALLLGDSALYLCASSSYRTGCYEQYFGPGTRLTVT.

The chain uses TRBV5-1 and TRBJ2-7; 8 bases are a match to TRBD1. The CDR3 runs to 14 residues. Germline loops: CDR1 SGHRS, CDR2 YFSETQ. V lost 0 bases to trimming and J lost 6 bases; unmatched junction nucleotides: 5. The CDR3 DNA sequence: TGCGCCAGCAGCTTGGAGGACAGGGTTAGCGAGCAGTACTTC. Translating it yields CASSLEDRVSEQYF. Looking up the rest from reference TRBV5-1 and TRBJ2-7 gives the full variable domain: KAGVTQTPRYLIKTRGQQVTLSCSPISGHRSVSWYQQTPGQGLQFLFEYFSETQRNKGNFPGRFSGRQFSNSRSEMNVSTLELGDSALYLCASSLEDRVSEQYFGPGTRLTVT.